This T cell receptor beta chain was sequenced for a study of a mutant IDH1 vaccine in newly diagnosed glioma. At the level of the study: Receipt of radiotherapy, temozolomide, or both preceded the study, and most received both.

Details on this clone: Its antigen is not identified.

Time point denoted: week 11, during vaccination. In the vaccine, a single dose held 300 ug of the mutant IDH1 20-mer peptide, along with topical imiquimod. The CDR3 totals 14 residues. The V gene lost 1 base and the J gene lost 6 bases, with 13 bases spanning the gap. Germline CDR1 and CDR2: SGHAT and FQNNGV. Study-wide results and limits: Among top peripheral T cell clonotypes, changes seemed unrelated to pseudoprogression.

Profiling relied on immunoSEQ multiplex PCR, and the TCRdb table lists in-frame clones only, not all of them. The sample lists about 61,000 clones, approximately 80% occurring once. The input for sequencing was PBMCs, taken from a glioma patient whose treatment included an IDH1 peptide vaccine. The sequence came from a man aged 45 to 65 with glioma. V gene TRBV11-2 combines with J gene TRBJ2-7, with D possibly TRBD2 on 6 matching bases. The CDR3 nucleotides read TGTGCCAGCAGCTTAGGGACTACGAGTCCCGAGCAGTACTTC. It is translated as CASSLGTTSPEQYF.